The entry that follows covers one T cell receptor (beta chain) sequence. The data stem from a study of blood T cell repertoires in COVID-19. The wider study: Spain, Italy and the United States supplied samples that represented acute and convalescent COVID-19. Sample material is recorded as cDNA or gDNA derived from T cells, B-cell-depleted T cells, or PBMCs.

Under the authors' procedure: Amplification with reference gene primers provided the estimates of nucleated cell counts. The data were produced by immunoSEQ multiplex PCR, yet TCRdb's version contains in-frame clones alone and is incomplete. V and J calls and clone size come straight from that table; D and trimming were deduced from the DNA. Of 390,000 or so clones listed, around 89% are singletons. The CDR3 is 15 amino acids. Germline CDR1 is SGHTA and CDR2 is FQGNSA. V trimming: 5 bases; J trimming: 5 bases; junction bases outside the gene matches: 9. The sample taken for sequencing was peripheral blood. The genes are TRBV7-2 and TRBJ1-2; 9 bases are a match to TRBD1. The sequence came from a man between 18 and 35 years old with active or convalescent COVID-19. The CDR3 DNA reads TGTGCCAGCAGCACTACGGACAGGGGTACTTATGGCTACACCTTC. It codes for CASSTTDRGTYGYTF.